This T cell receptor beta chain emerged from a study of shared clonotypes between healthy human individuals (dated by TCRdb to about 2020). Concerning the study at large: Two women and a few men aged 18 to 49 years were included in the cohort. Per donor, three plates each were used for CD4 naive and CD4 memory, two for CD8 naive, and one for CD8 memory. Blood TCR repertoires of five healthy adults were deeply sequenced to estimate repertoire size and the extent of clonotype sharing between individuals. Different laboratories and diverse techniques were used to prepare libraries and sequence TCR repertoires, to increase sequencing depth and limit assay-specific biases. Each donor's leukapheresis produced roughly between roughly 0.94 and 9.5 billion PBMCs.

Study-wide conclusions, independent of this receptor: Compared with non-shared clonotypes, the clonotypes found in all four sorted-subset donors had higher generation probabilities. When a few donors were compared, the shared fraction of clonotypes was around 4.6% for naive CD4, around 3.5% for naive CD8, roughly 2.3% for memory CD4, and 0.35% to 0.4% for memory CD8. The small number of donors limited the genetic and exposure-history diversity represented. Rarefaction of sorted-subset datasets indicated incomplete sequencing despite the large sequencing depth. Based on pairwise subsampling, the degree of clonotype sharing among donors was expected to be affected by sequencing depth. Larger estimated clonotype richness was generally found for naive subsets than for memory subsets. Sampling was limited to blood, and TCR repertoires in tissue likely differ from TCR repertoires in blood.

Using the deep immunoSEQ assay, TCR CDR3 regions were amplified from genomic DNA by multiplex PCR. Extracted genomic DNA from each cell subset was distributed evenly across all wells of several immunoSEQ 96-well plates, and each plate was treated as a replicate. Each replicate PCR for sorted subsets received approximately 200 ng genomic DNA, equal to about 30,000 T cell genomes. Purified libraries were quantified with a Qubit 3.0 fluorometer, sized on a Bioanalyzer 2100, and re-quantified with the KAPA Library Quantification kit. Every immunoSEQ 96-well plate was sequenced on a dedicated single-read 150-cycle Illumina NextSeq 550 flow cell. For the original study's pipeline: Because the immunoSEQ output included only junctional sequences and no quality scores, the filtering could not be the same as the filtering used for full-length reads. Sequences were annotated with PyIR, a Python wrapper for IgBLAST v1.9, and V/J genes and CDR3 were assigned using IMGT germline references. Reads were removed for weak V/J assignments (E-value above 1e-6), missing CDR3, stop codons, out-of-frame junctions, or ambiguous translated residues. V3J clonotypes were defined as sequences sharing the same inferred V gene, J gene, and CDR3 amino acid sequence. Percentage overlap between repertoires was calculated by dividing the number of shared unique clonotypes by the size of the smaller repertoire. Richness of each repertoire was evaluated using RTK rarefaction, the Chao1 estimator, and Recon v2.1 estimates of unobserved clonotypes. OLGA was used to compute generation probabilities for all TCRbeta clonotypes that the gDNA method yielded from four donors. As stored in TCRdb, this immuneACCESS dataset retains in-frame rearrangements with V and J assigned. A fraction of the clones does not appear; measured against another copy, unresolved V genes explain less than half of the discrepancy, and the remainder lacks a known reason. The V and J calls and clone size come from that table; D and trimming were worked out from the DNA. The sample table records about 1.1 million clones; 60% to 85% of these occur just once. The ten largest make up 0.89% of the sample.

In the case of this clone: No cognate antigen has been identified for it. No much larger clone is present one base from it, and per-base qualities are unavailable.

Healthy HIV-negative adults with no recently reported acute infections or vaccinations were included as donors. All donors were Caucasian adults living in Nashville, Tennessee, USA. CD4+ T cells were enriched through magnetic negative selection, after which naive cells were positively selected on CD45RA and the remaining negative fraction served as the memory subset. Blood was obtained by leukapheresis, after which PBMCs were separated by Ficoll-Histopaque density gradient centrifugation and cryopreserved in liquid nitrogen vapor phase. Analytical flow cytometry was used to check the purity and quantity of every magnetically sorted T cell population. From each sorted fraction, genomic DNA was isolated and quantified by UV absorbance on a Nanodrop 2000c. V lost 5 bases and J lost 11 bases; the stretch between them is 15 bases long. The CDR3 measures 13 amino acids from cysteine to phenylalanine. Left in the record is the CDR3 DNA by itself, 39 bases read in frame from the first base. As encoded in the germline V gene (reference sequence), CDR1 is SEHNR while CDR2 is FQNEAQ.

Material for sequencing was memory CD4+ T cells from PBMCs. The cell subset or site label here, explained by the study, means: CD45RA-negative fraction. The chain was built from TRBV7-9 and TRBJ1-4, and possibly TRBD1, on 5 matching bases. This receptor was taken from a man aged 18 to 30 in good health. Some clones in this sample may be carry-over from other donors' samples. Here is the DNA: TGTGCCAGCAGCCTCGGGACTCAACAGAAACTGTTTTTT. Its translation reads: CASSLGTQQKLFF.